This TCR beta chain was documented in a study of blood T cell repertoires in COVID-19. Study overall: Both acute and convalescent COVID-19 samples were obtained from the United States, Italy and Spain. From T cells, B-cell-depleted T cells, or PBMCs came the material, which was cDNA or gDNA.

Original handling: Quantification of nucleated cells was approximated via reference gene primer amplification. Repertoires were generated with immunoSEQ multiplex PCR, while TCRdb's copy carries only in-frame clones and drops some. The DNA gave D and trimming, while V, J and clone size come from that table. The sample holds more than 300,000 clones, roughly nine tenths seen once. Trimming cost V 8 bases and J 4 bases; bases outside gene matches: 11. Germline loops: CDR1 LNHDA, CDR2 SQIVND (reference sequence). CDR3 size: 16 residues. The clonotype originates from a man aged 18 to 35 who had recovered from COVID-19. Specimen: peripheral blood. The V and J genes are TRBV19 and TRBJ2-3; 11 nucleotides align to TRBD1. The CDR3 sequence is CASAGLDRGRADTQYF. DNA for the CDR3: TGTGCCAGTGCCGGCCTGGACAGGGGGCGAGCAGATACGCAGTATTTT.